This entry describes one TCR beta chain. This clone's antigen is unknown. Base qualities are not recorded, but no much larger clone differs from it by a single base. In the germline V gene, CDR1 corresponds to MNHEY and CDR2 to SVGAGI. The CDR3, from cysteine to phenylalanine, totals 15 residues. CDR3 DNA is the only sequence kept; it has 45 bases, read in frame from the first base. The junction shows trimming of 6 bases on V and 2 bases on J, plus 14 bases between the germline ends. The sample comes from a study of T cell responses to AZD1222 COVID-19 vaccine (dated by TCRdb to 2020 to 2022). Broadly, across the study: A total of 230 to 250 trial participants underwent TCR sequencing, of whom nearly 210 had received two doses of AZD1222 and 26 had received two doses of the MenACWY control vaccine. Enrollment into the trials was organized by age into subgroups of 18-55, 56-69 and 70-plus years, and those subgroups contained roughly 160, 29 and 62 TCR-sequenced participants, respectively.

The CDR3 regions of human TCRbeta chains were analyzed by immunosequencing. In the authors' own workflow: TCRs in the repertoires were matched against a reference library of SARS-CoV-2-specific TCRs that had been generated with the MIRA antigen-specificity platform. Breadth was defined as the fraction of unique TCRs that were SARS-CoV-2-associated, and depth was defined as the fraction of total T cells that were SARS-CoV-2-associated. Using the MIRA data, each spike-specific TCR was assigned both to the spike region to which the TCR was reactive and to a CD4 or CD8 class. Log10-transformed breadth and depth values were compared by one-way ANOVA with Sidak's multiple comparisons tests. In its TCRdb copy, this immuneACCESS table keeps in-frame sequences only and misses some clones. Where compared with another copy, unresolved V genes explain less than half of these, and the others have no known cause. V and J calls and clone size are given by that table; D and trimming were obtained from the DNA. The sample table holds about 40,000 clones, of which over 70% were seen once. The ten largest clones take up 18% of the sample.

The time point label corresponds to: about 28 days (+/-7) after the second vaccine dose. Because spike-specific TCR depth and breadth did not differ between the two schedules, AZD1222 recipients who got a second dose at roughly 4 weeks were pooled with those who got a second dose at roughly 12 weeks. Vaccinee samples came from UK trials COV001 and COV002, including a single-blind randomized controlled phase 2/3 trial of AZD1222 (ChAdOx1 nCoV-19) in healthy adults. For TCRbeta chain sequencing, PBMC samples were collected from trial participants at day 0 and at day 28 after the second dose. The paper as a whole reports these results and caveats: Participants were mostly white British, with more females than males. The authors suggested clonal diversity may have been underestimated. In the small 56-69-year group, the increase in depth fell short of significance, most likely because of low power. No day 14 peak-response samples were available, so repertoires were characterized only after the peak T cell response. Reportedly, almost half of the unique spike-specific TCRs recognized epitopes lying outside the regions that are mutated in the B.1.351 and B.1.1.7 variants. CD4 TCRs associated with the vaccine covered the entire spike protein, and the dominant responses were in regions 160-218 and 743-854. Only five or six AZD1222 recipients were SARS-CoV-2 seropositive at baseline, limiting conclusions about previously exposed vaccinees. After two AZD1222 doses, both the breadth and the depth of spike-specific TCRs were significantly higher than at day 0 and than in MenACWY recipients.

The V and J segments used are TRBV6-5 and TRBJ1-5; too little of a D gene remains to name it. The sequencing here drew on peripheral blood, taken 28 days after the second AZD1222 dose. This receptor was identified in an adult who received the AZD1222 COVID-19 vaccine. The CDR3 region reads CASSPKWVGNQPQHF. The sequenced DNA: TGTGCCAGCAGCCCCAAATGGGTTGGCAATCAGCCCCAGCATTTT.